A single sample is the source of the 27 T cell receptor beta chains below, sequenced in a study of response to subunit inactivated influenza vaccine. TCRdb itself ran the RT-PCR reads through MiXCR, one entry per CDR3 protein. The table lists some 500,000 distinct CDR3 sequences, approximately 15% of them singletons. Sample: CD4+ T cells sorted from PBMCs, taken around 2 years after vaccination. Receptor source: a man aged 50-75 years who received an inactivated influenza vaccine.

The sample holds a few counts of this clonotype. The chain carries TRBV7-9 and TRBJ1-1, with D possibly matching TRBD1 (5 bases). The CDR3 is 15 residues long. CDR1 and CDR2 (germline): SEHNR, FQNEAQ (reference sequence). V dropped 5 bases and J dropped 5 bases, with 18 bases sitting between them. CDR3: CASSGDTGDQTEAFF. The CDR3 DNA reads TGTGCCAGCAGCGGCGATACAGGCGACCAGACTGAAGCTTTCTTT.

This clonotype showed up just a few times. The V and J genes are TRBV10-3 and TRBJ2-6; maybe TRBD2 (6 bases). The CDR3 spans 19 residues. V dropped 4 bases and J dropped 0 bases, with 19 bases sitting between them. Germline-derived CDR1 and CDR2 are ENHRY and SYGVKD. The CDR3 reads CAISAPRTGGYSGANVLTF. CDR3 DNA sequence: TGTGCCATCAGTGCTCCTCGTACCGGGGGATACTCTGGGGCCAACGTCCTGACTTTC.

This clonotype was counted a few times. V usage is TRBV29-1 and J usage is TRBJ1-2; TRBD1 might be the D (6 bases). Germline CDR1 SQVTM, CDR2 ANQGSEA. This CDR3 region has 13 residues. With 3 bases removed from V and 7 bases from J, the gap between germline ends came to 15 bases. The CDR3 bases are TGCAGCGTTGATCCCAGGGGCACAGTTGGCTACACCTTC. Protein product: CSVDPRGTVGYTF.

The sample holds a few counts of this clonotype. This chain connects TRBV27 to TRBJ2-7; 8 bases map to TRBD2. With V trimmed by 3 bases and J by 0 bases, 4 bases remained unmatched. The CDR3 totals 15 residues. Germline-derived CDR1 and CDR2 are MNHEY and SMNVEV (reference sequence). The CDR3 loop is CASSFASGSSYEQYF. DNA for the CDR3: TGTGCCAGCAGTTTTGCCAGCGGGAGCTCCTACGAGCAGTACTTC.

The rearrangement uses TRBV20-1 and TRBJ2-7, with TRBD2 matching 13 bases. CDR1 and CDR2 from the germline V gene are DFQATT and SNEGSKA (reference sequence). V shed 2 bases and J 7 bases; nucleotides not matched to a gene: 8. The CDR3 is 15 residues long. Here the CDR3 reads CSARTSGRGTGEQYF. The CDR3 region has the DNA TGCAGTGCTAGAACTAGCGGGAGGGGGACGGGGGAGCAGTACTTC.

This clonotype was counted many times. This chain connects TRBV7-9 to TRBJ2-5, with D perhaps TRBD2 (6 bases). Germline lookup yields CDR1 SEHNR and CDR2 FQNEAQ (reference sequence). CDR3 length: 14 residues. V gave up 0 bases and J gave up 6 bases, with 11 bases separating them. The CDR3 DNA reads as TGTGCCAGCAGCTTAGCGCCAAGCGGGCAGACCCAGTACTTC. Protein product: CASSLAPSGQTQYF.

The chain employs TRBV11-2 and TRBJ2-5; TRBD1 aligns across 7 bases. The V gene's germline CDR1 is SGHAT and CDR2 FQNNGV. J was trimmed by 5 bases and V by 7 bases; bases with no gene match: 10. The CDR3 length is 14 residues. As DNA, the CDR3 is TGTGCCAGCAACAAACGGGGCAGGGGGGAGACCCAGTACTTC. Its protein is CASNKRGRGETQYF.

CDR3 in amino acids: CASSLPRLGGATYEQYF. In DNA, the CDR3 is TGCGCCAGCAGCCTTCCCCGTTTGGGGGGAGCGACCTACGAGCAGTACTTC. The chain carries TRBV4-1 and TRBJ2-7; a possible D gene is TRBD2 (6 bases). V was pared by 4 bases and J by 2 bases, with 21 bases between. The CDR3 is made up of 17 amino acids. CDR1 is MGHRA and CDR2 is YSYEKL in the germline V gene.

The chain couples TRBV7-8 to TRBJ1-5, with TRBD1 as a possible D gene (5 bases). This CDR3 comprises 17 residues. V shed 2 bases and J shed 5 bases, with 19 bases lying between them. Germline assignment: CDR1 SGHVS and CDR2 FQNEAQ. The CDR3 protein is CASSLYGTRGVYQPQHF. In DNA, the CDR3 is TGTGCCAGCAGCTTATATGGGACTAGGGGTGTTTATCAGCCCCAGCATTTT.

This clonotype showed up many times. The J gene is TRBJ2-1, the V gene TRBV5-1; 11 nucleotides match TRBD2. The CDR3 is 17 residues long. Germline V lookup: CDR1 SGHRS, CDR2 YFSETQ. J lost 4 bases, V lost 1 base, and 7 bases had no gene match. CDR3 region: CASSLSLGTSGYNEQFF. In DNA form, the CDR3 reads TGCGCCAGCAGCTTGTCCCTAGGGACTAGCGGTTACAATGAGCAGTTCTTC. The full variable domain, rest sourced from reference TRBV5-1 and TRBJ2-1, is KAGVTQTPRYLIKTRGQQVTLSCSPISGHRSVSWYQQTPGQGLQFLFEYFSETQRNKGNFPGRFSGRQFSNSRSEMNVSTLELGDSALYLCASSLSLGTSGYNEQFFGPGTRLTVL.

This clonotype was counted between two and nine times. The V gene is TRBV12-3 or TRBV12-4, the J gene TRBJ2-5, with 9 bases matching TRBD2. The CDR3 length is 12 residues. After removal of 0 bases from V and 14 bases from J, the junction contained 4 bases not matched to a gene. The CDR3 coding sequence is TGTGCCAGCAGTTTAGCGAAGGGGACTAGCTACTTC. Amino acids: CASSLAKGTSYF.

The V gene is TRBV6-6, the J gene TRBJ1-3; no clear D gene. The CDR3 has 12 amino acids. In germline, CDR1 is MNHNY, CDR2 SVGAGI (reference sequence). Deletions cut 2 bases from V and 3 bases from J, with 2 bases between. The CDR3 sequence: CASSYGGNTIYF. DNA of the CDR3: TGTGCCAGCAGTTACGGTGGAAACACCATATATTTT.

The V call is TRBV5-6, the J call TRBJ2-5; possible D gene TRBD1, 6 bases. The germline gives CDR1 SGHDT, CDR2 YYEEEE. Trimming shortened V by 4 bases and J by 4 bases, and 23 bases separated the two germline ends. The CDR3 is 17 amino acids. The CDR3 sequence is CASSKSSTGILVETQYF. The CDR3 DNA follows: TGTGCCAGCAGCAAATCCTCCACAGGGATCTTGGTAGAGACCCAGTACTTC.

The V call is TRBV18, the J call TRBJ2-1, with 10 bases matching TRBD2. The J segment lost 5 bases and the V segment lost 0 bases, leaving 1 base of the junction unmatched. The germline V gene encodes CDR1 KGHSH and CDR2 LQKENI. The CDR3 spans 15 residues. The CDR3 here is CASSPPGTSDNEQFF. CDR3 coding DNA: TGTGCCAGCTCACCACCGGGGACTAGCGACAATGAGCAGTTCTTC.

The chain combines TRBV7-9 with TRBJ2-3; D tentatively reads TRBD1 or TRBD2 (5 bases each). The CDR3 totals 16 residues. CDR1 is SEHNR, CDR2 FQNEAQ, per germline (reference sequence). Trimming took off 3 bases at V and 0 bases at J, with 13 bases between the two ends. CDR3 nucleotides: TGTGCCAGCAGCTTCAAGGGACGGACAAGCACAGATACGCAGTATTTT. Translated: CASSFKGRTSTDTQYF.

V usage is TRBV7-9 and J usage is TRBJ2-1, with a possible D match to TRBD1 (6 bases). The CDR3 consists of 15 residues. V was shortened by 6 bases and J by 8 bases, with 20 bases between the two germline ends. Germline V gene lookup returns CDR1 SEHNR and CDR2 FQNEAQ (reference sequence). CDR3 DNA sequence: TGTGCCAGCAGGGCGCCGGGACACCGAGCCGATGAGCAGTTCTTC. Its protein is CASRAPGHRADEQFF.

This clonotype was counted a few times. The gene calls are TRBV18 and TRBJ2-1; D is undetermined. This CDR3 is 12 amino acids long. Germline CDR1 is KGHSH and CDR2 is LQKENI. Trimming pared 3 bases from V and 9 bases from J, leaving 9 bases between. DNA for the CDR3: TGTGCCAGCTCACCCGCCTGGGGTGAGCAGTTCTTC. This translates into CASSPAWGEQFF.

This clonotype occurred a few times. This chain uses TRBV2 with TRBJ2-7; D is possibly TRBD1 (5 bases). V gave up 6 bases and J gave up 3 bases, with 12 bases separating them. This CDR3 has 13 residues. Germline V gene lookup returns CDR1 SNHLY and CDR2 FYNNEI. As DNA, the CDR3 is TGTGCCAGCAGCGACGACAGTGGCTACGAGCAGTACTTC. Its translation: CASSDDSGYEQYF.

V is TRBV24-1 and J is TRBJ1-4, with 9 nucleotides matching TRBD1. Trimming cost V 3 bases and J 7 bases; bases outside gene matches: 5. Germline CDR1 and CDR2: KGHDR and SFDVKD. This CDR3 spans 15 amino acids. The DNA for the CDR3 is TGTGCCACCAGTGATCCCGGGACAGGGTCTGAAAAACTGTTTTTT. Translated: CATSDPGTGSEKLFF.

This clonotype has only a few counts. This chain joins TRBV6-1 and TRBJ2-1; 7 bases line up with TRBD1. The CDR3 loop spans 15 amino acids. The germline gives CDR1 MNHNS, CDR2 SASEGT. V shed 6 bases, J shed 1 base, and the junction held 6 bases outside the gene matches. CDR3 loop: CASRTRQGSYNEQFF. The CDR3 nucleotides read TGTGCCAGCAGAACCCGACAGGGTTCCTACAATGAGCAGTTCTTC.

This clonotype was seen a handful of times. This chain links TRBV20-1 with TRBJ2-1; TRBD2 matches at 9 bases. After removal of 3 bases from V and 4 bases from J, the junction contained 16 bases not matched to a gene. Germline CDR1 is DFQATT and CDR2 is SNEGSKA (reference sequence). CDR3 length: 18 residues. The CDR3 DNA reads as TGCAGTGCTAGCTCACCCCCGGGACTAGCAGGGAAATACAATGAGCAGTTCTTC. As protein: CSASSPPGLAGKYNEQFF.

This clonotype turned up a few times. This chain uses TRBV7-9 with TRBJ1-4; D is possibly TRBD1 (6 bases). V lost 4 bases and J lost 4, with 16 bases in between. The CDR3 spans 16 residues. The germline V gene has CDR1 SEHNR and CDR2 FQNEAQ (reference sequence). The CDR3 DNA is TGTGCCAGCAGCTCGCCCTCGAGGGGGATTAATGAAAAACTGTTTTTT. This gives the protein CASSSPSRGINEKLFF.

This clonotype was found a few times. CDR3 region: CATSPGLAGVDTQYF. CDR3 sequence (DNA): TGTGCCACCAGCCCGGGACTAGCGGGAGTTGATACGCAGTATTTT. V gene TRBV24-1 combines with J gene TRBJ2-3; 14 bases line up with TRBD2. The CDR3 has 15 residues. Germline V gene lookup returns CDR1 KGHDR and CDR2 SFDVKD. Trimming cost V 7 bases and J 6 bases; bases outside gene matches: 5.

This clonotype showed up just a few times. The chain links TRBV3-1 to TRBJ2-1, with no clear D. Germline CDR1 LGHDT, CDR2 YNNKEL (reference sequence). The CDR3 extends over 13 amino acids. Trimming pared 4 bases from V and 13 bases from J, leaving 17 bases between. The CDR3 nucleotides are TGTGCCAGCAGCCCCCAGGCAGACCCCTACCAGTTCTTC. This translates into CASSPQADPYQFF.

This clonotype has a count of ten or more. This rearrangement joins TRBV5-1 to TRBJ2-1; 10 bases fit TRBD1. With V trimmed by 0 bases and J by 1 base, 1 base remained unmatched. CDR1 and CDR2 from the germline V gene are SGHRS and YFSETQ. The CDR3 totals 16 residues. CDR3 DNA sequence: TGCGCCAGCAGCTTGGCGGGACAGGGGTCCTACAATGAGCAGTTCTTC. This translates into CASSLAGQGSYNEQFF. The full variable domain, in which reference TRBV5-1 and TRBJ2-1 provide the parts outside the CDR3, is KAGVTQTPRYLIKTRGQQVTLSCSPISGHRSVSWYQQTPGQGLQFLFEYFSETQRNKGNFPGRFSGRQFSNSRSEMNVSTLELGDSALYLCASSLAGQGSYNEQFFGPGTRLTVL.

The chain joins TRBV20-1 to TRBJ2-3, with 9 positions matching TRBD2. Germline assignment: CDR1 DFQATT and CDR2 SNEGSKA (reference sequence). The CDR3 loop spans 16 amino acids. V lost 8 bases and J lost 0; bases outside the gene matches: 12. The CDR3 sequence: CSPTPSGKRSTDTQYF. Here the CDR3 DNA reads TGCAGTCCGACGCCTAGCGGGAAAAGAAGCACAGATACGCAGTATTTT.

The genes are TRBV10-3 and TRBJ1-5, with 9 bases lining up with TRBD1. The germline V gene has CDR1 ENHRY and CDR2 SYGVKD. The CDR3 runs to 14 residues. With V trimmed by 2 bases and J by 7 bases, 3 bases remained unmatched. CDR3 region: CAISETGQGQPQHF. The DNA of the CDR3 is TGTGCCATCAGTGAGACGGGACAGGGACAGCCCCAGCATTTT.